This TCR beta chain was obtained from a study of cytotoxic CD8 clonotypes in ibrutinib-treated CLL. Points from the study as a whole: Clonality went up at ibrutinib response and then declined back toward baseline at progression. Stable or contracted on treatment, public clonotypes were also uncommon. Samples were collected at differing times from sustained-remission and progressing patients.

In the case of this clone: Antigen: not known.

The protocol was immunoSEQ multiplex PCR, while the TCRdb copy is restricted to in-frame clones and leaves out a portion. The sample consists of 35,000 to 40,000 clones, about 47% of them appearing once. This CDR3 is built from 14 residues. The TCR sequence derives from a human donor with chronic lymphocytic leukemia. This specimen was PBMCs, taken before ibrutinib treatment. The J gene is TRBJ1-1, the V gene TRBV1; TRBD1, the D gene given by the table, was not confirmed from the DNA. TRBV1 is marked as a pseudogene. The CDR3 spells CTSRRGQQNTEAFF. The CDR3 DNA reads as TGCACCAGCCGTAGGGGACAACAGAACACTGAAGCTTTCTTT.